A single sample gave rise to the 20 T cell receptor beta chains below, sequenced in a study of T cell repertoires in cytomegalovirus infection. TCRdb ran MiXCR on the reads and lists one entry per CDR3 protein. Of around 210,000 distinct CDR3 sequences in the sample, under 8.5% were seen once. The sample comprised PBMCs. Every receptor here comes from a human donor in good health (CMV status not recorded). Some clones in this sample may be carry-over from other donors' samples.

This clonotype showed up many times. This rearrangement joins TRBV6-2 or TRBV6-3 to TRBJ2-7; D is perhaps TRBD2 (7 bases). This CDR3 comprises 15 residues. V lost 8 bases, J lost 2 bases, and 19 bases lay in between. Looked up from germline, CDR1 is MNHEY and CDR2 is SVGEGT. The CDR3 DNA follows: TGTGCCAGCGGGGGGGGCCAGCGGATAACCTACGAGCAGTACTTC. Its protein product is CASGGGQRITYEQYF.

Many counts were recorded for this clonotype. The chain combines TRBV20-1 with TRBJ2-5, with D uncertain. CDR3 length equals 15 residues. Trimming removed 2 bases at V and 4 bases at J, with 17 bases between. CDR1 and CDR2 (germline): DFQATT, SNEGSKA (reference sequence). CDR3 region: CSARIRKGWGETQYF. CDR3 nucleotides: TGCAGTGCTAGAATTCGAAAGGGTTGGGGAGAGACCCAGTACTTC.

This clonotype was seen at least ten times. DNA of the CDR3: TGTGCCAGCAGCTTCGGTGACAGGGGACATGGCTACACCTTC. It specifies CASSFGDRGHGYTF. V gene TRBV5-6 combines with J gene TRBJ1-2, with 8 bases fitting TRBD1. The length of the CDR3 is 14 residues. Germline loops: CDR1 SGHDT, CDR2 YYEEEE. V was pared by 2 bases and J by 6 bases, with 6 bases of the junction left unmatched.

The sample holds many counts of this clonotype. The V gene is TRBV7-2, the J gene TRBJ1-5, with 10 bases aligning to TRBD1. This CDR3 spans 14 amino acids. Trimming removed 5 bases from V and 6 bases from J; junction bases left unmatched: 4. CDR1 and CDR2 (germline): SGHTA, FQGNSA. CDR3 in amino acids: CASSPDRGIQPQHF. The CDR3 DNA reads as TGTGCCAGCAGCCCGGACAGGGGGATTCAGCCCCAGCATTTT.

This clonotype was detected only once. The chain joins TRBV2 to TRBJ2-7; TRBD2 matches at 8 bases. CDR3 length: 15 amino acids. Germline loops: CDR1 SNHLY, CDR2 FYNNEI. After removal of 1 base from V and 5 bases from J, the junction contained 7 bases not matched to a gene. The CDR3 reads CASSEGRGAGDEQYF. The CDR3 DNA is TGTGCCAGCAGTGAAGGGCGGGGGGCGGGTGACGAGCAGTACTTC.

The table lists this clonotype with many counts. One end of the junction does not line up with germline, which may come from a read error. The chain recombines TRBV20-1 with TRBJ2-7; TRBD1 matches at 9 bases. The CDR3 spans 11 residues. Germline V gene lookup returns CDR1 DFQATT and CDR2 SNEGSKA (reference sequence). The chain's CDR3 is CAGTGSHEQYF. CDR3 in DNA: TGTGCTGGGACAGGGTCCCACGAGCAGTACTTC.

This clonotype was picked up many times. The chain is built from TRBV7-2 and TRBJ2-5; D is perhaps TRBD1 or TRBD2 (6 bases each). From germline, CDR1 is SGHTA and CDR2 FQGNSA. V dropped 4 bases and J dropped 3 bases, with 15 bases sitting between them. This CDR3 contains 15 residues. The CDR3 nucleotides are TGTGCCAGCAGCTCGGCTTGGGGGGCGGAAGAGACCCAGTACTTC. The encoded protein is CASSSAWGAEETQYF.

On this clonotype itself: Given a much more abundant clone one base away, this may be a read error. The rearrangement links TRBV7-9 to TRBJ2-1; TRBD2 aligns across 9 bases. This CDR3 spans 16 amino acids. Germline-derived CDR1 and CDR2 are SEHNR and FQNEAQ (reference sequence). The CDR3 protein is CASSPGGGVSYDEQFF. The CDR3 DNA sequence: TGTGCCAGCAGCCCTGGCGGGGGGGTATCCTACGATGAGCAGTTCTTC. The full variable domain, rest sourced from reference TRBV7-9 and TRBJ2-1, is DTGVSQNPRHKITKRGQNVTFRCDPISEHNRLYWYRQTLGQGPEFLTYFQNEAQLEKSRLLSDRFSAERPKGSFSTLEIQRTEQGDSAMYLCASSPGGGVSYDEQFFGPGTRLTVL.

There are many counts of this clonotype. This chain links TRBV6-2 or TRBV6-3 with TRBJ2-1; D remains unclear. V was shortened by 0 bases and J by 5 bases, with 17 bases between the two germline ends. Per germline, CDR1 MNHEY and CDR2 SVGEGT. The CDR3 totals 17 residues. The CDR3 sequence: CASSYSWTVPVHNEQFF. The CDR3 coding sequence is TGTGCCAGCAGTTACTCCTGGACGGTCCCGGTCCACAATGAGCAGTTCTTC.

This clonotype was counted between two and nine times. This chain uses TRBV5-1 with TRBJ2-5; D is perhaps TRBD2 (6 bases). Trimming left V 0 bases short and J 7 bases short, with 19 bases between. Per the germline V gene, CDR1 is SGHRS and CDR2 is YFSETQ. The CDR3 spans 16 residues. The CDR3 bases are TGCGCCAGCAGCTTGGCTCCGACCGCTAGCGTAGGGACCCAGTACTTC. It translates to CASSLAPTASVGTQYF.

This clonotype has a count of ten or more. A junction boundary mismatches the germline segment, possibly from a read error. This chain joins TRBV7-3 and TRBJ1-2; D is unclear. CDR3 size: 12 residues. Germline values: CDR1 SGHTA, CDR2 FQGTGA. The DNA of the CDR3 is TGTGCCAGCAGTTTAAACGGGGATGGCTACACCTTC. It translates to CASSLNGDGYTF.

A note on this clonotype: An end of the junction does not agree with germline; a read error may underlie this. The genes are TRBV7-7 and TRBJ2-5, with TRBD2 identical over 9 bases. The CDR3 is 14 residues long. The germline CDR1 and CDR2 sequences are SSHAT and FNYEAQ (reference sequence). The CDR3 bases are TGTGCTAGCAGCGGGGGGCCCAACCAAGAGACCCAGTACTTC. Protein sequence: CASSGGPNQETQYF.

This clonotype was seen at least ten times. The CDR3 DNA reads TGTGCCAGCAGCTTGGCCAGCTTCAATGAGCAGTTCTTC. Translating it yields CASSLASFNEQFF. The chain joins TRBV5-6 to TRBJ2-1; D remains ambiguous. Germline V gene lookup returns CDR1 SGHDT and CDR2 YYEEEE. V lost 0 bases, J lost 6 bases, and 7 bases lay in between. The CDR3 extends over 13 amino acids.

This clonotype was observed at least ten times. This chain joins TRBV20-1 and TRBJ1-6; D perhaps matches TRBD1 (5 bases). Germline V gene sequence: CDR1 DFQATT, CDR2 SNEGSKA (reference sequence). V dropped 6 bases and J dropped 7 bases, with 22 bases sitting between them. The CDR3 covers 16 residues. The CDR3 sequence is CSAQEERGRWNSPLHF. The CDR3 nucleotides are TGCAGTGCACAAGAGGAGCGGGGCAGGTGGAATTCACCCCTCCACTTT.

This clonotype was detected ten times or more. CDR3 nucleotide sequence: TGCAGCGCCGCAGACGTAAGGGAAGCTTTCTTT. It yields the protein CSAADVREAFF. The V and J genes are TRBV29-1 and TRBJ1-1; D is unresolved. V was shortened by 7 bases and J by 8 bases, with 14 bases between the two germline ends. The CDR3 contains 11 residues. The germline CDR1 and CDR2 sequences are SQVTM and ANQGSEA.

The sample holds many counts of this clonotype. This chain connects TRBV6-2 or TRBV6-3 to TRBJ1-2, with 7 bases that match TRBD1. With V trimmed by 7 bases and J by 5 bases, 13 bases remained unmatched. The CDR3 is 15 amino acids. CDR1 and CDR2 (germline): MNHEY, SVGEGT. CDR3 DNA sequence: TGTGCCAGCACCAACCCGGTCAGGGGGGAATATGGCTACACCTTC. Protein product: CASTNPVRGEYGYTF.

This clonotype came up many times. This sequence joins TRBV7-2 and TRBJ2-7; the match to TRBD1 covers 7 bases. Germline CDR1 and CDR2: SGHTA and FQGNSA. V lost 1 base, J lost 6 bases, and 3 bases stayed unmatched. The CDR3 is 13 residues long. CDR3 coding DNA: TGTGCCAGCAGCTTAGGGGCAGGGGGCGAGCAGTACTTC. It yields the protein CASSLGAGGEQYF.

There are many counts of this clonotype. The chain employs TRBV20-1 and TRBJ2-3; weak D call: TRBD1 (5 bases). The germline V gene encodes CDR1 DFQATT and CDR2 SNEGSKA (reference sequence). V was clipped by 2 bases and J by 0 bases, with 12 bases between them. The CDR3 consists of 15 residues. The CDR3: CSARPPDISTDTQYF. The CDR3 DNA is TGCAGTGCTAGACCCCCGGACATTAGCACAGATACGCAGTATTTT.

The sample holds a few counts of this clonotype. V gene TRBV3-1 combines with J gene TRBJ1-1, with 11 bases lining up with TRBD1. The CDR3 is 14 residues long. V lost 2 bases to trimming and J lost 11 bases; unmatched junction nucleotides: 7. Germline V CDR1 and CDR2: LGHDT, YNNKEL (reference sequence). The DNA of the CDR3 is TGTGCCAGCAGCCAACCGGACAGGGGGCCTTCGGCTTTCTTT. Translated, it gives CASSQPDRGPSAFF.

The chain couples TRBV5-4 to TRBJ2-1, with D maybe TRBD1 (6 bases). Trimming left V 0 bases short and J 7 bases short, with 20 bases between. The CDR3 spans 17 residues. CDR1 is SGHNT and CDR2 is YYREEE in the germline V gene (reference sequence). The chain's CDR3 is CASSLASSGASTNEQFF. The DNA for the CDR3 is TGTGCCAGCAGCTTGGCCTCGTCAGGGGCATCTACAAATGAGCAGTTCTTC.